This T cell receptor beta chain was recorded in a study of breast tumors, draining lymph nodes, adjacent tissues. TCRdb redid the calling of the multiplex PCR reads with MiXCR, one entry per CDR3 protein. The sample shows over 200,000 distinct CDR3 sequences, approximately 29% of them seen only once. The CDR3 has 15 amino acids. Trimming removed 6 bases from V and 7 bases from J; junction bases left unmatched: 8. Germline CDR1 and CDR2: MNHNY and SVGAGI (reference sequence). Findings and caveats of the study: Most tumor T cells seemingly derive from lymph node, then expand in tumor.

Axillary draining lymph nodes of breast cancer patients supplied the node samples. This clonotype was picked up many times. The antigen remains unidentified. Sequencing was performed on axillary lymph node tissue. The V gene is TRBV6-6, the J gene TRBJ2-1; TRBD2 matches at 11 bases. The TCR comes from a female donor with breast cancer. Some clones in this sample may be carry-over from other donors' samples. DNA for the CDR3: TGTGCCAGCAGACCCACTAGCGGGAGTAGGAATGAGCAGTTCTTC. This codes for CASRPTSGSRNEQFF.